Presented here are 7 T cell receptor beta chains from one specimen sequenced in a study of blood T cell repertoires in COVID-19. Clones were read by immunoSEQ multiplex PCR, and TCRdb kept only the in-frame ones, dropping some. The table lists 90,000 to 100,000 clones, 72% of them singletons. The material sequenced was peripheral blood. The receptor source for this set is a woman aged 55 to 70 in a cohort sampled during active or convalescent COVID-19.

The gene calls are TRBV19 and TRBJ1-2; D uncertain. In germline, CDR1 is LNHDA, CDR2 SQIVND (reference sequence). The V gene lost 0 bases and the J gene lost 3 bases, with 11 bases spanning the gap. CDR3 size: 15 residues. CDR3 bases: TGTGCCAGTAGTATAGATGGAACAGATTACTATGGCTACACCTTC. Its translation is CASSIDGTDYYGYTF. The whole variable domain, remainder taken from reference TRBV19 and TRBJ1-2, is DGGITQSPKYLFRKEGQNVTLSCEQNLNHDAMYWYRQDPGQGLRLIYYSQIVNDFQKGDIAEGYSVSREKKESFPLTVTSAQKNPTAFYLCASSIDGTDYYGYTFGSGTRLTVV.

This chain connects TRBV11-2 to TRBJ1-1, with 8 nucleotides matching TRBD1. CDR1 is SGHAT, CDR2 FQNNGV, per germline. Trimming at V came to 3 bases and at J to 1 base, leaving 7 bases not matched to a gene. The CDR3 totals 16 residues. The CDR3 DNA reads as TGTGCCAGCAGCTTGGGACAGGTTGTTTCGAACACTGAAGCTTTCTTT. Translated: CASSLGQVVSNTEAFF. The whole variable domain, filled in from reference TRBV11-2 and TRBJ1-1, reads EAGVAQSPRYKIIEKRQSVAFWCNPISGHATLYWYQQILGQGPKLLIQFQNNGVVDDSQLPKDRFSAERLKGVDSTLKIQPAKLEDSAVYLCASSLGQVVSNTEAFFGQGTRLTVV.

V usage is TRBV4-3 and J usage is TRBJ2-2; tentatively, D is TRBD1 (6 bases). The V end lost 2 bases, the J end lost 4 bases, and 8 bases lay between the germline ends. CDR1 LGHNA and CDR2 YSLEER come from the germline V gene. CDR3 length equals 14 residues. The CDR3 nucleotides read TGCGCCAGCAGCCAAACAGGGAGCACCGGGGAGCTGTTTTTT. It encodes CASSQTGSTGELFF.

This clone was counted ten times or more. The V gene is TRBV25-1, the J gene TRBJ1-2; TRBD1 matches 7 bases. Looked up from germline, CDR1 is MGHDK and CDR2 is SYGVNS. The CDR3 runs to 13 residues. The ends lost 2 bases at V and 6 bases at J; junction bases unmatched: 3. The CDR3 reads CASSENTGDGYTF. The CDR3 nucleotides read TGTGCCAGCAGTGAAAATACAGGGGATGGCTACACCTTC.

The chain combines TRBV7-9 with TRBJ2-4, with a possible D match to TRBD2 (6 bases). Trimming removed 5 bases at V and 0 bases at J, with 17 bases between. The CDR3 spans 17 residues. Germline-derived CDR1 and CDR2 are SEHNR and FQNEAQ (reference sequence). CDR3 sequence: CASSRPRDLLAKNIQYF. For the CDR3, the DNA is TGTGCCAGCAGCCGACCCCGGGACTTATTAGCCAAAAACATTCAGTACTTC. The full variable domain, completed using reference TRBV7-9 and TRBJ2-4, is DTGVSQNPRHKITKRGQNVTFRCDPISEHNRLYWYRQTLGQGPEFLTYFQNEAQLEKSRLLSDRFSAERPKGSFSTLEIQRTEQGDSAMYLCASSRPRDLLAKNIQYFGAGTRLSVL.

The CDR3 sequence is CAAGARGTEAFF. The CDR3 nucleotides are TGTGCCGCCGGTGCCCGAGGGACTGAAGCTTTCTTT. The chain combines TRBV7-2 with TRBJ1-1; no firm D call. This CDR3 spans 12 amino acids. Germline assignment: CDR1 SGHTA and CDR2 FQGNSA. Trimming left V 11 bases short and J 5 bases short, with 15 bases between.

J is TRBJ2-1 and V is TRBV5-8; D not certain. Germline lookup yields CDR1 SGHTS and CDR2 YDEGEE. V lost 4 bases, J lost 7 bases, and 18 bases lay in between. The length of the CDR3 is 15 residues. CDR3: CASSPVSNAWNEQFF. CDR3 coding DNA: TGTGCCAGCAGCCCCGTTTCTAACGCGTGGAATGAGCAGTTCTTC.